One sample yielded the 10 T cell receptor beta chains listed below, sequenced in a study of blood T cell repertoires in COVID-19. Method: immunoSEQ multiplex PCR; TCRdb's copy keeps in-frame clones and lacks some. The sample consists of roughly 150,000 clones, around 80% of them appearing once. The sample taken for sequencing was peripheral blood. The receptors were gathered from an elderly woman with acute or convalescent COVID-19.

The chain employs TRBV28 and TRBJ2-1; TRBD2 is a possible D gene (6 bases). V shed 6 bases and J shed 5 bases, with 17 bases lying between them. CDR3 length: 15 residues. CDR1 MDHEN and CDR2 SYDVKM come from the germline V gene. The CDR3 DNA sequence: TGTGCCAGCAGCCCCTCATTACTAGCAAACAATGAGCAGTTCTTC. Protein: CASSPSLLANNEQFF.

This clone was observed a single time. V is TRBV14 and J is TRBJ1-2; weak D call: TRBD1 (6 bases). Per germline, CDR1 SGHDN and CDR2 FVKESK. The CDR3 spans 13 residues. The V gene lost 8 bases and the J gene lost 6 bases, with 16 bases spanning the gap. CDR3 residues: CASSPRQADGYTF. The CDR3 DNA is TGTGCCAGCTCCCCAAGACAGGCGGATGGCTACACCTTC. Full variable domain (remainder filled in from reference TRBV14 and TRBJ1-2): EAGVTQFPSHSVIEKGQTVTLRCDPISGHDNLYWYRRVMGKEIKFLLHFVKESKQDESGMPNNRFLAERTGGTYSTLKVQPAELEDSGVYFCASSPRQADGYTFGSGTRLTVV.

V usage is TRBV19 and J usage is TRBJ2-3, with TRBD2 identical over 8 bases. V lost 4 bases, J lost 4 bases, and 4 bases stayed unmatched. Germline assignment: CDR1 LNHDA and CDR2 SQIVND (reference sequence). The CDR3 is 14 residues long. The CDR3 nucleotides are TGTGCCAGTAGTAGGAACGGGAGGGCAGATACGCAGTATTTT. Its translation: CASSRNGRADTQYF.

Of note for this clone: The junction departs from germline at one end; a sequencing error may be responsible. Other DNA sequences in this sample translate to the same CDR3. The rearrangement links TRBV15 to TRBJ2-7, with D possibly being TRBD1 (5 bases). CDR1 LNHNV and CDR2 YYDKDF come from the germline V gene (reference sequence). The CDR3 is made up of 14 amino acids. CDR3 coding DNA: TGTGCCACCAGCAGAGGAACAGGTTCCTACGAGCAATACTTC. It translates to CATSRGTGSYEQYF.

CDR3 coding DNA: TGTGCCAGCAGCACCGGGGGAGCAACTAATGAAAAACTGTTTTTT. Its protein is CASSTGGATNEKLFF. The V call is TRBV9, the J call TRBJ1-4; a weak D match, TRBD1 (5 bases). CDR3 length: 15 residues. Trimming stripped 4 bases from V and 0 bases from J, with 10 bases between. In germline, CDR1 is SGDLS, CDR2 YYNGEE. Looking up the rest from reference TRBV9 and TRBJ1-4 gives the full variable domain: DSGVTQTPKHLITATGQRVTLRCSPRSGDLSVYWYQQSLDQGLQFLIQYYNGEERAKGNILERFSAQQFPDLHSELNLSSLELGDSALYFCASSTGGATNEKLFFGSGTQLSVL.

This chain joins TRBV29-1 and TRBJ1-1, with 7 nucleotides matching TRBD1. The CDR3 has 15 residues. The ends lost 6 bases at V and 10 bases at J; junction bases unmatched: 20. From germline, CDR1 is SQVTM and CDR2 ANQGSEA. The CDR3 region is CSVVGPLMGQRIAFF. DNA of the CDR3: TGCAGCGTCGTGGGTCCCCTTATGGGACAGCGGATAGCTTTCTTT.

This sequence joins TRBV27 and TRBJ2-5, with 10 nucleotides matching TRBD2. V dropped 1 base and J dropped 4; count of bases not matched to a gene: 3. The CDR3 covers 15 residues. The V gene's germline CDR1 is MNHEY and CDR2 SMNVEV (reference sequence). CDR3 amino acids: CASSLLAGGSETQYF. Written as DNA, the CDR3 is TGTGCCAGCAGTTTATTAGCGGGAGGTTCAGAGACCCAGTACTTC.

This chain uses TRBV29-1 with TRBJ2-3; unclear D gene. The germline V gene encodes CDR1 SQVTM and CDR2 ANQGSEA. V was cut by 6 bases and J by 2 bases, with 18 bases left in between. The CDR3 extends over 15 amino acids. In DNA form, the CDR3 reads TGCAGCGTGCTCCCGGTGCGCGGCCACACAGATACGCAGTATTTT. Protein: CSVLPVRGHTDTQYF.

CDR3 sequence: CASSYRVSGSPLHF. CDR3 nucleotide sequence: TGTGCCAGCAGTTACAGGGTATCGGGTTCACCCCTCCACTTT. This chain joins TRBV27 and TRBJ1-6; a possible D gene is TRBD1 (6 bases). CDR3 length: 14 amino acids. From germline, CDR1 is MNHEY and CDR2 SMNVEV (reference sequence). The germline V and J ends were trimmed by 4 bases and 9 bases, with 13 bases remaining between them.

CDR3 bases: TGTGCCAGCAGACTATCCGGGGAGCTGTTTTTT. It encodes CASRLSGELFF. This chain uses TRBV27 with TRBJ2-2; D is unresolved. CDR1 and CDR2 (germline): MNHEY, SMNVEV (reference sequence). Trimming cost V 6 bases and J 6 bases, with 5 bases left between them. CDR3 length equals 11 residues.